This T cell receptor (beta chain) was identified in a study of T-cell reconstitution after alpha-beta-depleted transplantation in children. Germline V CDR1 and CDR2: DFQATT, SNEGSKA (reference sequence). The length of the CDR3 is 15 residues. The J segment lost 3 bases and the V segment lost 1 base, leaving 5 bases of the junction unmatched. Unique molecular identifiers tagged the TCRbeta library. One entry per CDR3 protein results from TCRdb running MiXCR on the PCR reads. Found here are hundreds of thousands of distinct CDR3 sequences, 16% of them singletons; the top ten hold approximately 1.1%. This clonotype was detected ten times or more.

The sample was PBMCs from the stem cell graft donor, taken from the stem cell graft. The receptor's source is a human donor who donated a stem cell graft to a child with acute myeloid leukemia. The rearrangement links TRBV20-1 to TRBJ2-5; 10 positions agree with TRBD2. CDR3: CSARGPAGGEETQYF. CDR3 DNA: TGCAGTGCTAGAGGACCAGCGGGGGGGGAAGAGACCCAGTACTTC.